Below, 3 T cell receptor beta chains from the same sample are listed, as sequenced in a study of identical twins. Each CDR3 protein is one row after TCRdb ran MiXCR on the 5' RACE reads. Of about 330,000 distinct CDR3 sequences in the sample, over 9% were seen once. The data also belong to a second study, concerning yellow fever vaccine responses in identical twins.

Sequences were obtained from CD8+ T cells sorted from blood. The source of these receptors is a woman aged 18-29 years in good health.

This clonotype appeared a few times. V is TRBV7-9 and J is TRBJ2-7; D is unclear. The CDR3 covers 12 residues. The V gene lost 6 bases and the J gene lost 2 bases, with 8 bases spanning the gap. CDR1 and CDR2 from the germline V gene are SEHNR and FQNEAQ (reference sequence). This CDR3 is CASSSVAYEQYV. The DNA for the CDR3 is TGTGCCAGCAGTTCAGTAGCCTACGAGCAGTACGTC.

The chain employs TRBV2 and TRBJ2-3, with D perhaps assigned TRBD1 or TRBD2 (6 bases each). V was clipped by 4 bases and J by 0 bases, with 14 bases between them. The CDR3 totals 16 residues. The germline V gene has CDR1 SNHLY and CDR2 FYNNEI. The CDR3 loop is CASSGSRGRSTDTQYF. Here the CDR3 DNA reads TGTGCCAGCAGTGGGAGCCGGGGGCGAAGCACAGATACGCAGTATTTT.

This clonotype was counted between two and nine times. The V gene is TRBV14, the J gene TRBJ2-1; 13 nucleotides agree with TRBD2. The CDR3 runs to 15 residues. The V gene's germline CDR1 is SGHDN and CDR2 FVKESK. The V segment lost 3 bases and the J segment 8 bases; nucleotides outside the gene matches: 4. CDR3 sequence: CASSQTSGRSDEQFF. CDR3 sequence (DNA): TGTGCCAGCAGCCAGACTAGCGGGAGGAGCGATGAGCAGTTCTTC.